One and the same sample provided the 7 T cell receptor beta chains below, sequenced in a study of a mutant IDH1 vaccine in newly diagnosed glioma. The assay was immunoSEQ multiplex PCR, and TCRdb's table has in-frame clones only and misses some. The data contain tens of thousands of clones, roughly 87% of them singletons. The time point denotes: baseline, week 1 (first vaccination visit). Treatment described: pre-vaccination baseline after standard-of-care therapy. The sequenced sample was PBMCs, obtained from a glioma patient treated with radiotherapy, temozolomide or both. The receptors here all came from a man younger than 40 with glioma.

This clone was seen once. CDR3 region: CASSHGQGAYEQYF. Written as DNA, the CDR3 is TGCGCCAGCAGCCACGGACAGGGGGCCTACGAGCAGTACTTC. This chain joins TRBV4-1 and TRBJ2-7, with TRBD1 matching 10 bases. Unmatched junction bases numbered 1, after V lost 3 bases and J lost 2 bases. Germline lookup yields CDR1 MGHRA and CDR2 YSYEKL. The CDR3 loop spans 14 amino acids.

The gene calls are TRBV5-1 and TRBJ1-2; 8 nucleotides agree with TRBD1. The CDR3 contains 19 residues. CDR1 SGHRS and CDR2 YFSETQ come from the germline V gene. Unmatched junction bases numbered 19, after V lost 3 bases and J lost 3 bases. The CDR3 here is CASSSLRRDRGYFYYGYTF. CDR3 coding DNA: TGCGCCAGCAGCTCCCTCCGCCGTGACAGGGGATATTTTTACTATGGCTACACCTTC.

The chain couples TRBV5-6 to TRBJ1-1; 7 positions agree with TRBD1. The V gene end was trimmed by 4 bases and the J gene end by 1 base; junction bases not matched to a gene: 4. The germline V gene has CDR1 SGHDT and CDR2 YYEEEE. The CDR3 totals 14 residues. As DNA, the CDR3 is TGTGCCAGCAGCCCGGGACAGAGGAACACTGAAGCTTTCTTT. Amino acids: CASSPGQRNTEAFF.

V usage is TRBV30 and J usage is TRBJ2-3; no clear D. V lost 0 bases, J lost 1 base, and 8 bases lay in between. The CDR3 consists of 14 residues. Germline lookup yields CDR1 GTSNPN and CDR2 SVGIG (reference sequence). The CDR3 DNA is TGTGCCTGGAGTGTACGGGCCCGCACAGATACGCAGTATTTT. The encoded protein is CAWSVRARTDTQYF.

The rearrangement uses TRBV7-2 and TRBJ2-2; D is unclear. Trimming removed 1 base from V and 6 bases from J, with 12 bases in between. The CDR3 loop spans 15 amino acids. The germline V gene has CDR1 SGHTA and CDR2 FQGNSA. CDR3 in amino acids: CASSLGILTPGELFF. DNA for the CDR3: TGTGCCAGCAGCTTAGGAATCCTAACTCCCGGGGAGCTGTTTTTT.

This clone was counted a single time. This chain connects TRBV19 to TRBJ2-3; 11 bases match TRBD2. J lost 2 bases, V lost 5 bases, and 6 bases had no gene match. The CDR3 sequence is 16 residues long. Germline CDR1 and CDR2: LNHDA and SQIVND (reference sequence). The CDR3 sequence: CASSSGLADATDTQYF. Here the CDR3 DNA reads TGTGCCAGTAGTTCGGGACTAGCGGATGCCACAGATACGCAGTATTTT.

The chain joins TRBV5-4 to TRBJ1-2; TRBD1 is a possible D gene (6 bases). The CDR3 contains 15 residues. The V end lost 5 bases, the J end lost 2 bases, and 16 bases lay between the germline ends. The germline CDR1 and CDR2 sequences are SGHNT and YYREEE (reference sequence). The CDR3 DNA follows: TGTGCCAGCAGAACCCCGGACAGCTTAAACTATGGCTACACCTTC. Translated: CASRTPDSLNYGYTF.